The clone carrying this TCR beta chain was observed a handful of times. Its specificity is unknown. The data were obtained in a study of CD8+ T cells in alopecia areata. The study, taken as a whole, reports: Normal scalp showed lower clonality than lesional scalp, especially alopecia totalis/universalis. The study found TCR sharing across patients less clear than in mice, possibly for HLA reasons.

Reverse transcription of extracted RNA yielded cDNA, which provided the sequencing template. The protocol was immunoSEQ multiplex PCR, while the TCRdb copy is restricted to in-frame clones and leaves out a portion. The sample holds around 190,000 clones; approximately 57% are singletons and the top ten take approximately 1%. The treatment was: oral pan-JAK inhibitor, 5-10 mg twice daily. Cell sorting was applied to PBMCs, and CD4+ and CD8+ T cells were collected. CDR3 length equals 13 residues. CDR1 is SQVTM, CDR2 ANQGSEA, per germline. V was trimmed by 2 bases and J by 5 bases, leaving 9 bases between them.

Sequenced here: CD4+ T cells sorted from blood, sampled at week 24, from a patient treated with tofacitinib. J is TRBJ1-4 and V is TRBV29-1, with D perhaps TRBD1 (6 bases). The TCR was taken from a human donor with alopecia areata. As DNA, the CDR3 is TGCAGCGTTGAACAGGGGTCGAATGAAAAACTGTTTTTT. Amino acid sequence: CSVEQGSNEKLFF.